One sample yielded the 21 T cell receptor beta chains listed below, sequenced in a study of blood T cells in healthy people across ages. Combining a sample-barcoded 5' primer with a J-beta primer mix, a second PCR ran for roughly 7 to 12 cycles. TCRdb ran MiXCR on the 5' RACE reads and lists one entry per CDR3 protein. The data contain approximately 810,000 distinct CDR3 sequences, roughly 26% of them singletons. The sequenced material came from blood. These receptor sequences come from a woman aged 80 or over in good health.

There are many counts of this clonotype. This chain joins TRBV12-3 or TRBV12-4 and TRBJ1-5; 7 bases fit TRBD1. The CDR3 extends over 14 amino acids. The V and J ends lost 2 bases and 5 bases, in that order; junction bases with no gene match: 3. CDR3 nucleotides: TGTGCCAGCAGTTTAAGACAGGGTGATCAGCCCCAGCATTTT. Translating it yields CASSLRQGDQPQHF.

In this sample, this clonotype turned up a few times. This sequence joins TRBV10-1 and TRBJ2-1, with unresolved D. The CDR3 sequence is 18 residues long. V was shortened by 3 bases and J by 0 bases, with 18 bases between the two germline ends. Germline V gene data show CDR1 as WNHNN and CDR2 as SYGVQD (reference sequence). The CDR3 sequence is CASSDSDHGYSSYNEQFF. The CDR3 nucleotides read TGCGCCAGCAGTGATTCTGACCACGGGTATAGCTCCTACAATGAGCAGTTCTTC.

The gene calls are TRBV19 and TRBJ2-3, with 7 nucleotides matching TRBD2. The CDR3 has 14 amino acids. Germline V CDR1 and CDR2: LNHDA, SQIVND (reference sequence). Trimming took 7 bases from V and 6 from J; bases not matched to a gene: 10. The CDR3 DNA follows: TGTGCCAGTACCGATGGGGCGGGAGTGGATACGCAGTATTTT. It encodes CASTDGAGVDTQYF.

This chain links TRBV29-1 with TRBJ2-3, with TRBD2 matching over 11 bases. V shed 2 bases and J 0 bases; nucleotides not matched to a gene: 4. The CDR3 has 16 amino acids. Germline V gene data show CDR1 as SQVTM and CDR2 as ANQGSEA. The CDR3 bases are TGCAGCGTTGAACCCTCTAGCGGGGGGAGCACAGATACGCAGTATTTT. It yields the protein CSVEPSSGGSTDTQYF.

This clonotype was detected only a few times. CDR3 DNA sequence: TGCAGTGCTCCCAGTCCTGGGGCCAACGTCCTGACTTTC. Its translation is CSAPSPGANVLTF. This sequence joins TRBV20-1 and TRBJ2-6; D gene unclear. V was pared by 5 bases and J by 2 bases, with 7 bases between. The CDR3 extends over 13 amino acids. The germline gives CDR1 DFQATT, CDR2 SNEGSKA (reference sequence).

This chain joins TRBV20-1 and TRBJ2-5; 10 bases map to TRBD2. Gene TRBJ2-7 matches the end of the DNA better, so the J call may be wrong. This CDR3 is 13 amino acids long. CDR1 is DFQATT and CDR2 is SNEGSKA in the germline V gene (reference sequence). The CDR3 sequence is CSAALAGVYEQYF. The CDR3, as DNA: TGCAGTGCTGCGCTAGCGGGAGTGTACGAGCAGTACTTC.

The table lists this clonotype with a few counts. This chain uses TRBV15 with TRBJ1-5; no firm D call. Germline V gene lookup returns CDR1 LNHNV and CDR2 YYDKDF (reference sequence). The V end was cut by 2 bases, the J end by 3 bases, with 8 bases between. The CDR3 length is 14 residues. CDR3 in DNA: TGTGCCACCAGCAGACCAGGCCCCAATCAGCCCCAGCATTTT. This encodes CATSRPGPNQPQHF.

In this sample, this clonotype turned up many times. The rearrangement joins TRBV2 to TRBJ2-5; D is undetermined. CDR3 length equals 14 residues. Looked up from germline, CDR1 is SNHLY and CDR2 is FYNNEI. Trimming took off 0 bases at V and 7 bases at J, with 12 bases between the two ends. The CDR3 reads CASSEARLPGTQYF. CDR3 DNA: TGTGCCAGCAGTGAAGCGCGGCTACCGGGGACCCAGTACTTC.

This clonotype was detected only once. This sequence joins TRBV5-5 and TRBJ2-1; D remains ambiguous. Per germline, CDR1 SGHKS and CDR2 YYEKEE (reference sequence). The CDR3 covers 12 residues. V lost 2 bases and J 8 bases, leaving 8 bases between the germline ends. The CDR3 nucleotides are TGTGCCAGCAGCTTCGGTCAAGATGAGCAGTTCTTC. The encoded protein is CASSFGQDEQFF.

This chain connects TRBV20-1 to TRBJ2-5; D may be TRBD2 (7 bases). Trimming cost V 3 bases and J 5 bases, with 19 bases left between them. CDR3 size: 15 residues. Per the germline V gene, CDR1 is DFQATT and CDR2 is SNEGSKA (reference sequence). Here the CDR3 reads CSASRAGATGETQYF. For the CDR3, the DNA is TGCAGTGCTAGCCGGGCGGGGGCTACCGGGGAGACCCAGTACTTC.

This clonotype was detected only a few times. This chain's CDR3 is CASTAAPGQGSQPQHF. The CDR3 DNA follows: TGTGCCAGCACTGCCGCTCCCGGACAGGGTAGTCAGCCCCAGCATTTT. This chain connects TRBV6-1 to TRBJ1-5, with 8 bases that match TRBD1. The CDR3 is 16 residues long. Germline CDR1 and CDR2: MNHNS and SASEGT. After removal of 7 bases from V and 6 bases from J, the junction contained 14 bases not matched to a gene.

About this clonotype: Relative to the germline gene, one junction end is altered; a read error may explain this. This sequence joins TRBV10-3 and TRBJ2-3; tentatively, D is TRBD1 or TRBD2 (5 bases each). Germline V gene data show CDR1 as ENHRY and CDR2 as SYGVKD. The CDR3 is 17 residues long. As DNA, the CDR3 is TGTGCCATCAGTGTCAACCGGGACGATAGAAGCACAGATACGCGGTATTTT. Translated, it gives CAISVNRDDRSTDTRYF.

This clonotype was recorded many times. The chain joins TRBV7-2 to TRBJ1-6, with a tentative D call TRBD1 (6 bases). The CDR3 spans 14 residues. CDR1 SGHTA and CDR2 FQGNSA come from the germline V gene. The ends were cut back, 3 bases at V and 6 bases at J, with 9 bases in the middle. CDR3: CASSFGQTNSPLHF. The DNA of the CDR3 is TGTGCCAGCAGCTTCGGACAGACTAATTCACCCCTCCACTTT.

This clonotype was observed at least ten times. The V gene is TRBV28, the J gene TRBJ2-5, with D unclear. There are 11 residues in the CDR3. From germline, CDR1 is MDHEN and CDR2 SYDVKM. V was trimmed by 3 bases and J by 7 bases, leaving 6 bases between them. The CDR3: CASSFQATQYF. In DNA form, the CDR3 reads TGTGCCAGCAGTTTTCAGGCGACCCAGTACTTC.

In this sample, this clonotype turned up many times. The genes are TRBV10-3 and TRBJ1-4, with 9 bases that match TRBD1. V trimming: 10 bases; J trimming: 7 bases; junction bases outside the gene matches: 10. The CDR3 contains 14 residues. CDR1 is ENHRY and CDR2 is SYGVKD in the germline V gene. CDR3 coding DNA: TGTGCCACCTCCCCAGGGACAGGGTTTGAAAAACTGTTTTTT. Residues: CATSPGTGFEKLFF.

This clonotype occurred many times. V gene TRBV5-1 combines with J gene TRBJ2-3; D perhaps matches TRBD1 (8 bases). V lost 6 bases, J lost 2 bases, and 25 bases lay in between. Germline V gives CDR1 SGHRS, CDR2 YFSETQ. This CDR3 comprises 18 residues. The CDR3 bases are TGCGCCAGCACCGGGGGGCGGACAGGGCTTGACCTCACAGATACGCAGTATTTT. Translation gives CASTGGRTGLDLTDTQYF.

At least ten counts were recorded for this clonotype. V gene TRBV6-2 or TRBV6-3 combines with J gene TRBJ2-5; TRBD1 might be the D (5 bases). V was trimmed by 2 bases and J by 0 bases, leaving 10 bases between them. CDR1 is MNHEY and CDR2 is SVGEGT in the germline V gene. This CDR3 region has 15 residues. The CDR3 protein is CASSYERGDQETQYF. In DNA, the CDR3 is TGTGCCAGCAGTTACGAAAGGGGCGACCAAGAGACCCAGTACTTC.

This clonotype was observed at least ten times. V is TRBV19 and J is TRBJ2-2, with 9 nucleotides matching TRBD1. Germline CDR1 reads LNHDA; CDR2 reads SQIVND (reference sequence). Trimming at V came to 10 bases and at J to 4 bases, leaving 7 bases not matched to a gene. This CDR3 is 14 amino acids long. As DNA, the CDR3 is TGTGCCACCGAGAACAGGGGGCTCACCGGGGAGCTGTTTTTT. Amino acids: CATENRGLTGELFF.

This clonotype was detected ten times or more. The chain employs TRBV12-3 or TRBV12-4 and TRBJ2-5; 8 nucleotides align to TRBD1. Trimming at V came to 5 bases and at J to 5 bases, leaving 13 bases not matched to a gene. The CDR3 spans 16 residues. This chain's CDR3 is CASSLGDFTGGETQYF. The DNA for the CDR3 is TGTGCCAGCAGTCTCGGGGACTTCACAGGGGGTGAGACCCAGTACTTC.

CDR3 in amino acids: CASSPQEPTGELFF. CDR3 DNA: TGTGCCAGCAGCCCTCAGGAACCCACCGGGGAGCTGTTTTTT. The genes are TRBV6-5 and TRBJ2-2; the D is unclear. V lost 6 bases, J lost 4 bases, and 12 bases lay in between. CDR1 MNHEY and CDR2 SVGAGI come from the germline V gene. This CDR3 contains 14 residues.

This clonotype was seen repeatedly, ten times or more. V and J are TRBV5-1 and TRBJ1-1; D is unclear. Trimming took off 0 bases at V and 0 bases at J, with 12 bases between the two ends. This CDR3 has 16 amino acids. CDR1 SGHRS and CDR2 YFSETQ come from the germline V gene. CDR3: CASSLGGNWVNTEAFF. The DNA of the CDR3 is TGCGCCAGCAGCTTGGGAGGTAACTGGGTGAACACTGAAGCTTTCTTT.